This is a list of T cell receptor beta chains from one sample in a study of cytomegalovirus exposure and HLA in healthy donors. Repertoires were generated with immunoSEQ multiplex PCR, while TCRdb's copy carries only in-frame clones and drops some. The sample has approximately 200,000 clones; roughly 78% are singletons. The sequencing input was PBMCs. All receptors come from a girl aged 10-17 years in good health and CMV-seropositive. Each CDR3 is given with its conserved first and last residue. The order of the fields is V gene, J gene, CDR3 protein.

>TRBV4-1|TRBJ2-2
CASSLGQVNTGELFF
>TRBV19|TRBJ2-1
CASTPTRDSTYSEQFF
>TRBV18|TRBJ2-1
CASSPSGTSGYNEQFF
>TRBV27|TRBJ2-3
CASSPQDSLTDTQYF
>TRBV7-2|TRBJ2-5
CASSPGGLKETQYF
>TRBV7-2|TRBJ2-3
CASSLAGGPLTQYF
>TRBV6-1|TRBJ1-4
CASMTATNEKLFF
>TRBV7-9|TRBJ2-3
CASSLDGGGLRTDTQYF
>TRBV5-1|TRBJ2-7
CASSLSRSSYEQYF
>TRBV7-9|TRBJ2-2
CATSGTSAGELFF
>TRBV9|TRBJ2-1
CASSAGTLGEQFF
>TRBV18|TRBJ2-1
CASSPIWGADNEQFF
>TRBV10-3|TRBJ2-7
CASTPGVLYEQYF
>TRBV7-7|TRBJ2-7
CASSSEAGGEQYF
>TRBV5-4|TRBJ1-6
CASSLVGQVYNSPLHF
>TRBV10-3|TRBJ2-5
CAISDQRGSQFETQYF
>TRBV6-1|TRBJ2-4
CASSVGELIAKNIQYF
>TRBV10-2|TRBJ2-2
CASRLGTRGSGELFF
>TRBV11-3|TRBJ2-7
CASSLAAGGYYEQYF
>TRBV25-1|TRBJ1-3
CASSADSSSGNTIYF
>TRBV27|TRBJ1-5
CASSLYGTGDQPQHF
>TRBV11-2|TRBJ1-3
CASSSDPLGRNTIYF